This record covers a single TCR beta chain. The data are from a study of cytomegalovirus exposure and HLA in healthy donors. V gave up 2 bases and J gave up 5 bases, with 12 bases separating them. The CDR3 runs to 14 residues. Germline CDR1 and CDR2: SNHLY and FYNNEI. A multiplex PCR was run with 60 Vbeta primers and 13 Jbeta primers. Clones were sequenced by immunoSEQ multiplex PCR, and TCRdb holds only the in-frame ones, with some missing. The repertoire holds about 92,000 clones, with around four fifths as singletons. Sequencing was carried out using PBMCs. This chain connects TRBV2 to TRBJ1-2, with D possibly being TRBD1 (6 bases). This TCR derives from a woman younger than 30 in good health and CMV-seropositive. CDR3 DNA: TGTGCCAGCAGTGAATACGGGACATCGTATGGCTACACCTTC. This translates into CASSEYGTSYGYTF. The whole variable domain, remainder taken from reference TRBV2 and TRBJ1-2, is EPEVTQTPSHQVTQMGQEVILRCVPISNHLYFYWYRQILGQKVEFLVSFYNNEISEKSEIFDDQFSVERPDGSNFTLKIRSTKLEDSAMYFCASSEYGTSYGYTFGSGTRLTVV.